This TCR beta chain was recorded in a study of blood T cell repertoires in COVID-19. Whole-study context: Donors in the United States, Italy and Spain gave samples during acute or convalescent COVID-19. Nucleic acid was either cDNA or gDNA, and it came from T cells, B-cell-depleted T cells, or PBMCs.

This CDR3 has 16 residues. Trimming shortened V by 3 bases and J by 1 base, and 15 bases separated the two germline ends. Germline lookup yields CDR1 SGHDN and CDR2 FVKESK. Authors' data handling: Scientists estimated how many nucleated cells there were by amplifying reference gene primers. Sequencing used immunoSEQ multiplex PCR; TCRdb keeps in-frame clones, though not all of them. V, J and clone size reflect that table, while D and trimming were determined from the DNA. This table holds about 43,000 clones, approximately 90% found once. The chain couples TRBV14 to TRBJ2-5; D perhaps matches TRBD1 (5 bases). The source material was peripheral blood. The sequence came from a man aged 55 to 70 with active COVID-19. The CDR3 DNA reads as TGTGCCAGCAGCCAGGCCACAGACAGATCCCAAGAGACCCAGTACTTC. Translated: CASSQATDRSQETQYF.